The sequence of this T cell receptor (beta chain) was determined in a study of blood T cell repertoires in COVID-19. Looking at the study overall: Some COVID-19 samples were acute and others convalescent; all came from the United States, Italy and Spain.

The protocol was immunoSEQ multiplex PCR, while the TCRdb copy is restricted to in-frame clones and leaves out a portion. The sample includes 150,000 to 200,000 clones, over 70% of them seen just once. This CDR3 spans 13 amino acids. Germline values: CDR1 SNHLY, CDR2 FYNNEI. In its sample, this clone was seen a few times. One end of the junction is discordant with germline, which a read error may explain. V is TRBV2 and J is TRBJ1-5, with D maybe TRBD1 (5 bases). The TCR sequence derives from a woman of 80 years or more with active or convalescent COVID-19. What was sequenced was peripheral blood. CDR3 amino acids: CASSGPPLRQSFF. As DNA, the CDR3 is TGTGCCAGCAGTGGCCCTCCTCTCCGACAGTCGTTTTTT.